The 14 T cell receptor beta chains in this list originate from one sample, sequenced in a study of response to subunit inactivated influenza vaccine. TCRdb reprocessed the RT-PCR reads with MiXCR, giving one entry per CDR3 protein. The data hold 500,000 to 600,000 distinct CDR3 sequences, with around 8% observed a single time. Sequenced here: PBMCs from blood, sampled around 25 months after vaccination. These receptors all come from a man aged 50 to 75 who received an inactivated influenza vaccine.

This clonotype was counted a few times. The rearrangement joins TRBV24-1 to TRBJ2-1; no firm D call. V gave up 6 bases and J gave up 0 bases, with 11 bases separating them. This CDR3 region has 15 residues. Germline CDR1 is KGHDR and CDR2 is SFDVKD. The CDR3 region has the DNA TGTGCCACCAGTAGTCTGAATTACTCCTACAATGAGCAGTTCTTC. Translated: CATSSLNYSYNEQFF.

CDR3 sequence reads: CASSTRERFMTGNQPQHF. The CDR3 DNA sequence: TGTGCCAGCAGTACTAGGGAAAGATTCATGACGGGCAATCAGCCCCAGCATTTT. This chain uses TRBV27 with TRBJ1-5; no firm D call. The CDR3 covers 18 residues. The V gene lost 5 bases and the J gene lost 2 bases, with 22 bases spanning the gap. The germline gives CDR1 MNHEY, CDR2 SMNVEV (reference sequence).

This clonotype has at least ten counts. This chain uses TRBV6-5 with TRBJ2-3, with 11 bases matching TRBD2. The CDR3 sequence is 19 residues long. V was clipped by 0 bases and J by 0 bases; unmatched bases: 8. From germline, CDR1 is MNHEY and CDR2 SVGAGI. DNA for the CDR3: TGTGCCAGCAGTTACTCGAGACTAGCGGGGACCCCTAGCACAGATACGCAGTATTTT. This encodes CASSYSRLAGTPSTDTQYF.

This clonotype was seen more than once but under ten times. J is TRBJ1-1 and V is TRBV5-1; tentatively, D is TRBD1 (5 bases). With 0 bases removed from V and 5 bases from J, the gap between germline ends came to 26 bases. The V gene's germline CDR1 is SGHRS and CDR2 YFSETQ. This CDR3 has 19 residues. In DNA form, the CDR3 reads TGCGCCAGCAGCTTGGCGTATGAGACAGAAGATTTTCCCGGGACTGAAGCTTTCTTT. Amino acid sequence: CASSLAYETEDFPGTEAFF. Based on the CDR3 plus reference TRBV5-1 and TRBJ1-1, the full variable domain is KAGVTQTPRYLIKTRGQQVTLSCSPISGHRSVSWYQQTPGQGLQFLFEYFSETQRNKGNFPGRFSGRQFSNSRSEMNVSTLELGDSALYLCASSLAYETEDFPGTEAFFGQGTRLTVV.

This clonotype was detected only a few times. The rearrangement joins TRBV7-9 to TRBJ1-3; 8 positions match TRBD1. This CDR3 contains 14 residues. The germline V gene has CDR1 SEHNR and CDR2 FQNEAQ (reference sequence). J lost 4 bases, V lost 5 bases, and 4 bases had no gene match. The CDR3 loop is CASSPGGHGNTIYF. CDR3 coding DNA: TGTGCCAGCAGCCCAGGGGGCCACGGAAACACCATATATTTT. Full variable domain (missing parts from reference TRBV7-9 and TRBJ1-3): DTGVSQNPRHKITKRGQNVTFRCDPISEHNRLYWYRQTLGQGPEFLTYFQNEAQLEKSRLLSDRFSAERPKGSFSTLEIQRTEQGDSAMYLCASSPGGHGNTIYFGEGSWLTVV.

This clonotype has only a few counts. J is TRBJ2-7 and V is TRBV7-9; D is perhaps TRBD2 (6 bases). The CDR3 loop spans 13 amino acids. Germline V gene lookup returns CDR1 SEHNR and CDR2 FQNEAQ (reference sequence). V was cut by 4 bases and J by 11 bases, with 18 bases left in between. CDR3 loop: CASSYPSEAGKYF. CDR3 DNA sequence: TGTGCCAGCAGCTACCCCTCCGAGGCGGGGAAGTACTTC.

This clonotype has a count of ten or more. CDR3 sequence reads: CASSGRTARAGVDEQFF. The DNA for the CDR3 is TGTGCCAGCAGTGGCCGGACAGCCCGAGCTGGGGTCGATGAGCAGTTCTTC. V usage is TRBV25-1 and J usage is TRBJ2-1, with a tentative D call TRBD1 (6 bases). Germline V lookup: CDR1 MGHDK, CDR2 SYGVNS. This CDR3 spans 17 amino acids. V was clipped by 4 bases and J by 8 bases, with 24 bases between them.

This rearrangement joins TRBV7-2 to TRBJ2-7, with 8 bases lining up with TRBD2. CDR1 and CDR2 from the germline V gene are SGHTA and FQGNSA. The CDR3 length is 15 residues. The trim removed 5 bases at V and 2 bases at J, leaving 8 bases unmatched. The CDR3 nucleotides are TGTGCCAGCAGCACCTACGGGGGGGGCACCTACGAGCAGTACTTC. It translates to CASSTYGGGTYEQYF.

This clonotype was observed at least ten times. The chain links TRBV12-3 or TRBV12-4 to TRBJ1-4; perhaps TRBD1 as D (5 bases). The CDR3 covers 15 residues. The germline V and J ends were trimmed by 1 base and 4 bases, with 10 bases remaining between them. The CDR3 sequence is CASSLGGTVNEKLFF. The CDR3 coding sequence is TGTGCCAGCAGTTTAGGGGGCACGGTTAATGAAAAACTGTTTTTT.

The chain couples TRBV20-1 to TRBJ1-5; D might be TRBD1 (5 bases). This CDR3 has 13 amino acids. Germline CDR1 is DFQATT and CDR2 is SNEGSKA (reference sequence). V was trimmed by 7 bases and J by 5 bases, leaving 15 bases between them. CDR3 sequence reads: CSVGLKSYQPQHF. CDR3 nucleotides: TGCAGTGTGGGACTTAAATCTTATCAGCCCCAGCATTTT.

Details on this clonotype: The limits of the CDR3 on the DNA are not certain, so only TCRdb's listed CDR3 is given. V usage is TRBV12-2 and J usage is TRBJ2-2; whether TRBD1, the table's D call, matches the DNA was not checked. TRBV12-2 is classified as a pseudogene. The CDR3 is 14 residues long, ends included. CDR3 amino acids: CASRWGGGSGELFF.

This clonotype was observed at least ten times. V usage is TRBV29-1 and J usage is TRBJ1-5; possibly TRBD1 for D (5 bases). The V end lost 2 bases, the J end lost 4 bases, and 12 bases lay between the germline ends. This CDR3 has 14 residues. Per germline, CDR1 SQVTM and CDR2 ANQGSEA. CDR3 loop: CSVELGGGNQPQHF. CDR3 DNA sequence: TGCAGCGTTGAATTGGGCGGGGGTAATCAGCCCCAGCATTTT.

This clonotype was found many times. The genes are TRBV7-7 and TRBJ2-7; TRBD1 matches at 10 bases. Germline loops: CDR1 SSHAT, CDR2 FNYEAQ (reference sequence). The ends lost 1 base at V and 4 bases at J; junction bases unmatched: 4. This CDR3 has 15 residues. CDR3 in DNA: TGTGCCAGCAGCTTAGGACCGGGACAGGGGTACGAGCAGTACTTC. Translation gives CASSLGPGQGYEQYF.

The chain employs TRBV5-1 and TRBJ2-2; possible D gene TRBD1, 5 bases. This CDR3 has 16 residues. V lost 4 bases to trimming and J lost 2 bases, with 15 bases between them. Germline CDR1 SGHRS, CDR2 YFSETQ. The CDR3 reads CASSPLGASNTGELFF. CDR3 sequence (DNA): TGCGCCAGCAGCCCCCTAGGGGCGTCAAACACCGGGGAGCTGTTTTTT.